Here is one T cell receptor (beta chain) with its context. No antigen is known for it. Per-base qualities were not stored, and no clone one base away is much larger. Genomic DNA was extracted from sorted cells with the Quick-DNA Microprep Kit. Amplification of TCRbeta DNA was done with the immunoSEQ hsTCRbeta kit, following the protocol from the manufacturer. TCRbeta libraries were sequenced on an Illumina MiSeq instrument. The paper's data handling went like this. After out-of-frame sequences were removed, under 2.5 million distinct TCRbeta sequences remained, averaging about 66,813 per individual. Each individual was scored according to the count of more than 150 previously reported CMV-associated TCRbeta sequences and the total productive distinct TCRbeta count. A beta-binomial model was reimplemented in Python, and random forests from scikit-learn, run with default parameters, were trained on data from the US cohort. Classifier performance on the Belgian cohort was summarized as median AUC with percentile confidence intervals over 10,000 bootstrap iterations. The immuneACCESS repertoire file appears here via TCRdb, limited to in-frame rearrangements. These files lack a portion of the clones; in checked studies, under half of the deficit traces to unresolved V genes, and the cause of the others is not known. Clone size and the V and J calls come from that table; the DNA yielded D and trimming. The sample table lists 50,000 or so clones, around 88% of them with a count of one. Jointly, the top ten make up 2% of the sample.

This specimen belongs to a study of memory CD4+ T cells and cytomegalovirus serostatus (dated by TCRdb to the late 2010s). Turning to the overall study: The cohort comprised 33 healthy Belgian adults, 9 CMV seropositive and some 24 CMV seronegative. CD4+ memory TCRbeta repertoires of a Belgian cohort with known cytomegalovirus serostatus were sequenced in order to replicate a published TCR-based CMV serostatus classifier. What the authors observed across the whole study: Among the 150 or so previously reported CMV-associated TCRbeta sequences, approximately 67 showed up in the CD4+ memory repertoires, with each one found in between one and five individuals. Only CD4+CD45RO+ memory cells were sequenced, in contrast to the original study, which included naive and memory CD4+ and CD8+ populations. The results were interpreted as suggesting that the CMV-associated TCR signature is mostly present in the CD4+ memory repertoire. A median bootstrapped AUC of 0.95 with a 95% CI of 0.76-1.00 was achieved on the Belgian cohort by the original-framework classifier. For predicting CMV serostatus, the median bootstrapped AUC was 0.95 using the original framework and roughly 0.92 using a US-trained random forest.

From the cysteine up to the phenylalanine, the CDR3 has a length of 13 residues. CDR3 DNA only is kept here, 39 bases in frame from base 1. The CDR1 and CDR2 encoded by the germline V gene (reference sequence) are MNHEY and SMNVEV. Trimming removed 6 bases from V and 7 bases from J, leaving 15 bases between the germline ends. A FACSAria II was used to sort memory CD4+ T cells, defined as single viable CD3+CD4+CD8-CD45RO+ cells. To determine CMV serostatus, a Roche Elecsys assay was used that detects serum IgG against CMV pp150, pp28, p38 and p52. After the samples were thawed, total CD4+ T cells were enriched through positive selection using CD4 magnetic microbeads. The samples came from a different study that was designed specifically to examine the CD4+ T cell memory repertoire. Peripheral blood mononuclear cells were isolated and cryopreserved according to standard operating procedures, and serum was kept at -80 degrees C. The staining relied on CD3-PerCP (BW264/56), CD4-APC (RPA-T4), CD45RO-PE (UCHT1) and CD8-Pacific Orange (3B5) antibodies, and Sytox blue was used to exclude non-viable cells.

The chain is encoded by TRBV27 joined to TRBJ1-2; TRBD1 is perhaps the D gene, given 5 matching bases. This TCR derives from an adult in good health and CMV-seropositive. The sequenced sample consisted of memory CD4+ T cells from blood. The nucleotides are TGTGCCAGCAGGAGAGGGGTGGACGGTGGCTACACCTTC. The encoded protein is CASRRGVDGGYTF.